This TCR beta chain was recovered during a study of naive and memory T cell subsets. Two oligonucleotides, mixed equimolar, formed the beta constant-region primer covering TRBC1 and TRBC2. TCRdb used MiXCR to reprocess the UMI-ligation and nested PCR reads, holding one entry per CDR3 protein. Here the sample spans tens of thousands of distinct CDR3 sequences, approximately 12% being singletons. The V end lost 3 bases, the J end lost 5 bases, and 20 bases lay between the germline ends. The length of the CDR3 is 17 residues. CDR1 MNHNS and CDR2 SASEGT come from the germline V gene. Overnight CMV lysate stimulation of fresh PBMCs defined donor CMV status by CD4+ IFNgamma. Study-wide results and caveats: From naive to CM, EM and EMRA, diversity decreased and Gini increased. Naive and memory subsets had different power law exponents for TCR abundance.

In this sample, this clonotype turned up a few times. Its antigen remains unknown. This clonotype was sampled from a human donor in good health. J is TRBJ2-1 and V is TRBV6-1, with D maybe TRBD2 (5 bases). Sequences were obtained from effector memory CD4+ T cells from blood. Subset given: effector memory, CD45RA- CD27-. This CDR3 reads CASSERMDLALNNEQFF. CDR3 nucleotide sequence: TGTGCCAGCAGTGAGCGTATGGACCTAGCCTTGAACAATGAGCAGTTCTTC.